This T cell receptor (beta chain) was obtained from a study of T cell repertoires in cytomegalovirus infection. Whole-study context: Selection of CMV epitopes for the study included recently identified HLA-C-restricted and well-studied HLA-B-restricted ones. Indicated by public TCR beta signatures were CMV infection and matching HLA type. Study conclusions and caveats: What dominated the ex vivo response were HLA-C-restricted CMV-specific TCR beta clonotypes.

Germline trimming cut 4 bases from V and 2 bases from J; bases unmatched to any gene: 8. The CDR3 has 15 amino acids. Germline loops: CDR1 MGHRA, CDR2 YSYEKL. TCRdb re-called the reads through MiXCR, storing one row per CDR3 protein. The sample gives about 920,000 distinct CDR3 sequences, around 32% of which show up once; 11% to 15% is in the top ten. This clonotype came up a few times. The antigen is unknown. Sequences were derived from cultured CD8+ T cells from PBMCs, sampled from culture after CMV antigen stimulation. V usage is TRBV4-1 and J usage is TRBJ2-7, with 7 bases identical to TRBD1. This clonotype was sampled from a human donor in good health (CMV status not recorded). Some clones in this sample may be carry-over from other donors' samples. CDR3 protein: CASSLTGDGTYEQYF. The DNA of the CDR3 is TGCGCCAGCAGCCTTACAGGGGATGGGACCTACGAGCAGTACTTC.